One and the same sample provided the 25 T cell receptor beta chains below, sequenced in a study of blood T cell repertoires in COVID-19. Profiled with immunoSEQ multiplex PCR; TCRdb holds only in-frame clones, not every one. Of 200,000 to 250,000 clones detected, about 85% appear once; the ten largest clones hold less than 14%. The sample was PBMCs or T cells enriched from blood (not recorded which). These receptor sequences come from a man aged 30 to 45 who had recovered from COVID-19.

J is TRBJ2-1 and V is TRBV5-6; tentatively, D is TRBD1 (5 bases). The germline CDR1 and CDR2 sequences are SGHDT and YYEEEE. This CDR3 comprises 17 residues. Trimming took 0 bases from V and 5 from J, leaving 18 bases between them. CDR3 DNA: TGTGCCAGCAGCTTGGCCAGTCAGGGATCCTGGAACAATGAGCAGTTCTTC. Its translation is CASSLASQGSWNNEQFF.

This chain links TRBV5-6 with TRBJ1-3; D is undetermined. CDR3 length equals 16 residues. V gave up 0 bases and J gave up 3 bases, with 13 bases separating them. Germline CDR1 and CDR2: SGHDT and YYEEEE. The chain's CDR3 is CASSLGRPAIGNTIYF. The DNA of the CDR3 is TGTGCCAGCAGCTTGGGTCGACCAGCGATTGGAAACACCATATATTTT.

This clone was observed a single time. J is TRBJ1-4 and V is TRBV5-1; D ambiguous. Trimming shortened V by 0 bases and J by 7 bases, and 10 bases separated the two germline ends. Germline CDR1 reads SGHRS; CDR2 reads YFSETQ. There are 14 residues in the CDR3. The CDR3 region has the DNA TGCGCCAGCAGCTTGGTTGAAGCGGGTGAAAAACTGTTTTTT. This encodes CASSLVEAGEKLFF.

A single count supports this clone. The CDR3 region has the DNA TGTGCCAGCAGCCCTTTAGAGGGTGCGGACACCGGGGAGCTGTTTTTT. The encoded protein is CASSPLEGADTGELFF. The chain carries TRBV7-3 and TRBJ2-2; a possible D gene is TRBD2 (5 bases). Germline V gives CDR1 SGHTA, CDR2 FQGTGA. This CDR3 is 16 amino acids long. V shed 5 bases and J shed 3 bases, with 16 bases lying between them.

This chain links TRBV19 with TRBJ1-6; 7 bases line up with TRBD1. From germline, CDR1 is LNHDA and CDR2 SQIVND (reference sequence). V lost 4 bases to trimming and J lost 9 bases; unmatched junction nucleotides: 9. CDR3 length: 15 amino acids. The CDR3 loop is CASSSDRVFGSPLHF. The DNA of the CDR3 is TGTGCCAGTAGTAGCGACAGGGTATTTGGTTCACCCCTCCACTTT. The entire variable domain, with the rest obtained from reference TRBV19 and TRBJ1-6, is as follows: DGGITQSPKYLFRKEGQNVTLSCEQNLNHDAMYWYRQDPGQGLRLIYYSQIVNDFQKGDIAEGYSVSREKKESFPLTVTSAQKNPTAFYLCASSSDRVFGSPLHFGNGTRLTVT.

This chain connects TRBV27 to TRBJ2-1; 7 bases match TRBD2. V was pared by 0 bases and J by 4 bases, with 6 bases of the junction left unmatched. The CDR3 is made up of 16 amino acids. In germline, CDR1 is MNHEY, CDR2 SMNVEV (reference sequence). The CDR3 spells CASSLSSGFTYNEQFF. CDR3 sequence (DNA): TGTGCCAGCAGTTTATCTAGCGGGTTCACTTACAATGAGCAGTTCTTC.

This chain joins TRBV28 and TRBJ2-3, with D hard to call. Per germline, CDR1 MDHEN and CDR2 SYDVKM. The CDR3 contains 12 residues. The V end lost 5 bases, the J end lost 2 bases, and 5 bases lay between the germline ends. The CDR3 loop is CASSPITDTQYF. Here the CDR3 DNA reads TGTGCCAGCAGTCCCATCACAGATACGCAGTATTTT.

This clone was seen a few times. The chain carries TRBV7-9 and TRBJ1-2; 7 bases match TRBD1. V trimming: 2 bases; J trimming: 6 bases; junction bases outside the gene matches: 15. This CDR3 is built from 17 residues. From germline, CDR1 is SEHNR and CDR2 FQNEAQ (reference sequence). CDR3 nucleotides: TGTGCCAGCAGCTTAATCCCCAGGGGGATTAGGAAAGATGGCTACACCTTC. This codes for CASSLIPRGIRKDGYTF.

V gene TRBV30 combines with J gene TRBJ1-1, with TRBD1 identical over 10 bases. Unmatched junction bases numbered 9, after V lost 7 bases and J lost 7 bases. The CDR3 has 13 residues. Germline lookup yields CDR1 GTSNPN and CDR2 SVGIG (reference sequence). Here the CDR3 DNA reads TGTGCCTTGACAGGGGGCCTGGGGAATGAAGCTTTCTTT. Protein product: CALTGGLGNEAFF.

The chain joins TRBV9 to TRBJ2-3; TRBD2 matches at 12 bases. The V and J ends lost 4 bases and 1 base, in that order; junction bases with no gene match: 4. CDR1 and CDR2 (germline): SGDLS, YYNGEE. The CDR3 totals 16 residues. The CDR3 region is CASSLRTSGGTDTQYF. DNA for the CDR3: TGTGCCAGCAGCTTACGGACTAGCGGGGGCACAGATACGCAGTATTTT.

The chain uses TRBV19 and TRBJ1-2, with TRBD1 matching over 9 bases. This CDR3 is built from 18 residues. Losses at the gene ends were 3 bases for V and 4 bases for J; bases not matched to a gene: 15. CDR1 is LNHDA, CDR2 SQIVND, per germline (reference sequence). CDR3 nucleotide sequence: TGTGCCAGTAGTATGAACAGGGGGCTAACGTGGTCGAGCTATGGCTACACCTTC. It yields the protein CASSMNRGLTWSSYGYTF.

CDR3 residues: CAISQQRGFLESNEQFF. The CDR3 bases are TGTGCCATCAGTCAACAGAGGGGGTTCCTTGAGTCCAATGAGCAGTTCTTC. The rearrangement joins TRBV10-3 to TRBJ2-1; possible D gene TRBD1, 6 bases. The CDR3 has 17 amino acids. Germline assignment: CDR1 ENHRY and CDR2 SYGVKD. Trimming removed 5 bases from V and 6 bases from J, with 23 bases in between.

The rearrangement links TRBV2 to TRBJ2-6, with D perhaps matching TRBD2 (5 bases). The CDR3 loop spans 18 amino acids. The germline CDR1 and CDR2 sequences are SNHLY and FYNNEI. Trimming cost V 1 base and J 1 base, with 14 bases left between them. The CDR3 is CASSEGPKEGSGANVLTF. The CDR3 region has the DNA TGTGCCAGCAGTGAAGGGCCTAAAGAGGGTTCTGGGGCCAACGTCCTGACTTTC.

The rearrangement links TRBV5-5 to TRBJ1-3; the D gene is possibly TRBD1 (6 bases). The germline CDR1 and CDR2 sequences are SGHKS and YYEKEE (reference sequence). The V gene lost 0 bases and the J gene lost 3 bases, with 13 bases spanning the gap. CDR3 length: 16 residues. The CDR3 protein is CASSLAGWTVGNTIYF. The CDR3 bases are TGTGCCAGCAGCTTGGCTGGTTGGACAGTTGGAAACACCATATATTTT.

The J gene is TRBJ2-7, the V gene TRBV19; 10 positions agree with TRBD1. This CDR3 is built from 15 residues. The germline gives CDR1 LNHDA, CDR2 SQIVND (reference sequence). V lost 5 bases and J lost 4; bases outside the gene matches: 8. The CDR3 is CASSLKPGQGYEQYF. The CDR3 nucleotides are TGTGCCAGTAGTTTAAAACCGGGACAGGGGTACGAGCAGTACTTC.

This clone was seen a single time. This sequence joins TRBV2 and TRBJ1-5, with 9 bases matching TRBD1. The CDR3 runs to 13 residues. The J segment lost 7 bases and the V segment lost 9 bases, leaving 7 bases of the junction unmatched. Germline CDR1 SNHLY, CDR2 FYNNEI. CDR3: CARQRDRDQPQHF. CDR3 coding DNA: TGTGCCAGGCAGCGGGACAGGGACCAGCCCCAGCATTTT.

V usage is TRBV5-1 and J usage is TRBJ2-7, with 10 positions matching TRBD1. V dropped 0 bases and J dropped 7; count of bases not matched to a gene: 7. Germline V gene data show CDR1 as SGHRS and CDR2 as YFSETQ. The CDR3 consists of 15 residues. CDR3 residues: CASSLGQGASEEQYF. The CDR3 DNA is TGCGCCAGCAGCTTGGGACAGGGGGCGTCGGAAGAGCAGTACTTC.

The chain combines TRBV10-1 with TRBJ2-7, with TRBD1 identical over 10 bases. The V gene's germline CDR1 is WNHNN and CDR2 SYGVQD (reference sequence). The CDR3 extends over 15 amino acids. Trimming at V came to 9 bases and at J to 5 bases, leaving 13 bases not matched to a gene. This CDR3 is CASLTTDRGSNEQYF. Written as DNA, the CDR3 is TGCGCCAGTCTAACTACGGACAGGGGGTCTAACGAGCAGTACTTC.

CDR3 sequence: CASNDSENQPQHF. The DNA for the CDR3 is TGTGCCAGCAATGACTCGGAGAATCAGCCCCAGCATTTT. V and J are TRBV2 and TRBJ1-5; D remains unclear. The germline V and J ends were trimmed by 7 bases and 4 bases, with 11 bases remaining between them. Germline V gives CDR1 SNHLY, CDR2 FYNNEI. The length of the CDR3 is 13 residues.

The chain links TRBV19 to TRBJ2-5, with 11 bases fitting TRBD1. Unmatched junction bases numbered 7, after V lost 5 bases and J lost 5 bases. Germline values: CDR1 LNHDA, CDR2 SQIVND (reference sequence). CDR3 length: 15 amino acids. Written as DNA, the CDR3 is TGTGCCAGTAGTGCGGGGACAGGGGGGTTGGAGACCCAGTACTTC. Its protein product is CASSAGTGGLETQYF.

This clone showed up just a few times. The chain recombines TRBV11-3 with TRBJ1-6; D is ambiguous. Trimming shortened V by 4 bases and J by 10 bases, and 11 bases separated the two germline ends. Germline assignment: CDR1 SGHNT and CDR2 YENEEA. The CDR3 is 13 amino acids. The CDR3 nucleotides are TGTGCCAGCAGCTCAACGCGGGGATCACCCCTCCACTTT. Translated, it gives CASSSTRGSPLHF. Combining the CDR3 with reference TRBV11-3 and TRBJ1-6 gives the whole variable domain EAGVVQSPRYKIIEKKQPVAFWCNPISGHNTLYWYLQNLGQGPELLIRYENEEAVDDSQLPKDRFSAERLKGVDSTLKIQPAELGDSAVYLCASSSTRGSPLHFGNGTRLTVT.

The genes are TRBV2 and TRBJ1-4; 8 bases align to TRBD1. CDR1 is SNHLY and CDR2 is FYNNEI in the germline V gene. This CDR3 spans 14 amino acids. The J segment lost 5 bases and the V segment lost 8 bases, leaving 7 bases of the junction unmatched. The CDR3 sequence is CASRSTGGNEKLFF. For the CDR3, the DNA is TGTGCCAGCCGCTCAACAGGGGGAAATGAAAAACTGTTTTTT.

The J gene is TRBJ1-4, the V gene TRBV5-1; 10 nucleotides agree with TRBD1. This CDR3 contains 15 residues. With 2 bases clipped from V and 7 bases from J, the junction kept 5 bases outside the gene matches. The germline V gene encodes CDR1 SGHRS and CDR2 YFSETQ. This chain's CDR3 is CASSLGTGEGEKLFF. The CDR3 DNA is TGCGCCAGCAGCTTAGGGACAGGGGAAGGTGAAAAACTGTTTTTT.

V gene TRBV28 combines with J gene TRBJ2-7, with D tentatively TRBD2 (5 bases). The germline V gene encodes CDR1 MDHEN and CDR2 SYDVKM. Trimming removed 7 bases at V and 0 bases at J, with 25 bases between. CDR3 length: 18 residues. CDR3 DNA: TGTGCCAGCAATTCTAAAACGGACTGGCGCATCAGCTCCTACGAGCAGTACTTC. Residues: CASNSKTDWRISSYEQYF. Complete variable domain (other parts from reference TRBV28 and TRBJ2-7): DVKVTQSSRYLVKRTGEKVFLECVQDMDHENMFWYRQDPGLGLRLIYFSYDVKMKEKGDIPEGYSVSREKKERFSLILESASTNQTSMYLCASNSKTDWRISSYEQYFGPGTRLTVT.

The V gene is TRBV5-1, the J gene TRBJ2-1, with 8 bases lining up with TRBD1. Germline CDR1 SGHRS, CDR2 YFSETQ. The CDR3 length is 14 residues. The J segment lost 6 bases and the V segment lost 0 bases, leaving 2 bases of the junction unmatched. The CDR3 coding sequence is TGCGCCAGCAGCTTGGGACAGGGGCGCAATGAGCAGTTCTTC. This codes for CASSLGQGRNEQFF.